These 14 T cell receptor beta chains were all obtained from the same sample, sequenced in a study of blood T cell repertoires in COVID-19. Sequencing was performed with immunoSEQ multiplex PCR; in TCRdb, only in-frame clones are kept and a portion is missing. The sample shows 120,000 or so clones, approximately 90% of them seen only once. The sample taken for sequencing was peripheral blood. Receptors were obtained from an elderly woman with acute or convalescent COVID-19.

The gene calls are TRBV12-3 or TRBV12-4 and TRBJ1-5; D is undetermined. Trimming pared 4 bases from V and 4 bases from J, leaving 8 bases between. The CDR3 has 13 residues. The CDR3 spells CASSYSRNQPQHF. CDR3 nucleotides: TGTGCCAGCAGTTACTCGAGGAATCAGCCCCAGCATTTT.

The chain uses TRBV4-3 and TRBJ1-5; D remains unclear. The CDR3 has 14 residues. The V and J ends lost 3 bases and 1 base respectively, with 7 bases between them. CDR1 is LGHNA and CDR2 is YSLEER in the germline V gene. The CDR3 loop reads CASSHATSNQPQHF. The CDR3 coding sequence is TGCGCCAGCAGCCACGCTACGAGCAATCAGCCCCAGCATTTT.

The V and J genes are TRBV19 and TRBJ2-3, with a tentative D call TRBD2 (5 bases). CDR1 LNHDA and CDR2 SQIVND come from the germline V gene (reference sequence). The CDR3 consists of 13 residues. Trimming removed 10 bases at V and 3 bases at J, with 14 bases between. The CDR3 loop reads CATEGGRTDTQYF. The CDR3 DNA reads TGTGCCACCGAGGGTGGAAGAACAGATACGCAGTATTTT.

This clone was recorded only once. The V gene is TRBV6-5, the J gene TRBJ1-2, with a possible D match to TRBD1 (6 bases). Germline V gives CDR1 MNHEY, CDR2 SVGAGI. Deletions cut 7 bases from V and 3 bases from J, with 12 bases between. The CDR3 has 13 amino acids. CDR3 DNA sequence: TGTGCCAGCACCGAAGGGGGGGACTATGGCTACACCTTC. Encoded protein: CASTEGGDYGYTF.

The rearrangement links TRBV7-2 to TRBJ1-2, with TRBD1 identical over 9 bases. Germline-derived CDR1 and CDR2 are SGHTA and FQGNSA. The ends lost 5 bases at V and 7 bases at J; junction bases unmatched: 8. The CDR3 extends over 14 amino acids. The CDR3: CASSAGQGIGGYTF. The CDR3 region has the DNA TGTGCCAGCAGCGCGGGACAGGGAATCGGTGGCTACACCTTC.

The V gene is TRBV4-1, the J gene TRBJ2-7, with D possibly being TRBD1 (5 bases). CDR1 and CDR2 (germline): MGHRA, YSYEKL. This CDR3 is 13 amino acids long. V was clipped by 0 bases and J by 5 bases, with 8 bases between them. CDR3 bases: TGCGCCAGCAGCCAAGAAGGCAGGGACGAGCAGTACTTC. Its translation: CASSQEGRDEQYF.

The V gene is TRBV6-2 or TRBV6-3, the J gene TRBJ2-5; possible D gene TRBD2, 6 bases. This CDR3 is built from 16 residues. CDR1 MNHEY and CDR2 SVGEGT come from the germline V gene. Trimming took 0 bases from V and 3 from J, leaving 14 bases between them. The CDR3 DNA reads TGTGCCAGCAGTTACTCGATTCTGGCGGGGAAAGAGACCCAGTACTTC. Translation: CASSYSILAGKETQYF.

The V call is TRBV28, the J call TRBJ2-7; D not resolved. The V end was cut by 5 bases, the J end by 3 bases, with 17 bases between. Germline V CDR1 and CDR2: MDHEN, SYDVKM. CDR3 length: 15 amino acids. The CDR3 DNA sequence: TGTGCCAGCAGTCCCCCCGGGTCTCGCTACTACGAGCAGTACTTC. This translates into CASSPPGSRYYEQYF.

This clone was counted once. The chain joins TRBV10-3 to TRBJ2-7; 12 bases line up with TRBD2. Germline V gene data show CDR1 as ENHRY and CDR2 as SYGVKD. V lost 10 bases and J lost 6; bases outside the gene matches: 7. The CDR3 loop spans 13 amino acids. CDR3 protein: CATRLAGAFEQYF. CDR3 nucleotide sequence: TGTGCCACCAGACTAGCGGGAGCCTTCGAGCAGTACTTC.

The chain joins TRBV2 to TRBJ1-2; D is perhaps TRBD1 (6 bases). This CDR3 has 12 amino acids. Between the trimmed V and J ends, which lost 4 bases and 5 bases, there was a span of 8 bases. Germline V gene sequence: CDR1 SNHLY, CDR2 FYNNEI. DNA of the CDR3: TGTGCCAGCAGTGTCAGGGGATATGGCTACACCTTC. Its translation: CASSVRGYGYTF.

This clone was observed a single time. The genes are TRBV5-6 and TRBJ1-2, with 10 bases aligning to TRBD1. This CDR3 is 14 amino acids long. CDR1 and CDR2 (germline): SGHDT, YYEEEE. V lost 0 bases, J lost 8 bases, and 4 bases stayed unmatched. The DNA for the CDR3 is TGTGCCAGCAGCTTGGGACAGGGGGCTGGCGGCTACACCTTC. Protein sequence: CASSLGQGAGGYTF.

The chain is built from TRBV15 and TRBJ1-3, with TRBD1 matching over 7 bases. The ends lost 1 base at V and 4 bases at J; junction bases unmatched: 10. The CDR3 consists of 17 residues. CDR1 LNHNV and CDR2 YYDKDF come from the germline V gene (reference sequence). The CDR3, as DNA: TGTGCCACCAGCAGAGTCCTATCCCCAGGGGGAGGAAACACCATATATTTT. This encodes CATSRVLSPGGGNTIYF.

The chain joins TRBV4-3 to TRBJ2-6; D unclear. This CDR3 contains 16 residues. V was trimmed by 3 bases and J by 4 bases, leaving 13 bases between them. Germline CDR1 LGHNA, CDR2 YSLEER. In DNA, the CDR3 is TGCGCCAGCAGCCACCTAGTTACGGCCGGGGCCAACGTCCTGACTTTC. It encodes CASSHLVTAGANVLTF.

The J gene is TRBJ1-2, the V gene TRBV7-6; 10 bases map to TRBD1. CDR1 is SGHVS, CDR2 FNYEAQ, per germline. Trimming at V came to 5 bases and at J to 2 bases, leaving 5 bases not matched to a gene. The CDR3 loop spans 15 amino acids. Written as DNA, the CDR3 is TGTGCCAGCAGCCCCCGGACAGGGGGAAACTATGGCTACACCTTC. Translation: CASSPRTGGNYGYTF.